Shown below are 10 T cell receptor beta chains from a single sample sequenced in a study of T cells after yellow fever vaccination. TCRdb reprocessed the 5' RACE reads via MiXCR and lists one record per CDR3 protein. The sample has a few hundred thousand distinct CDR3 sequences, roughly 4% seen once. Sequenced here: PBMCs, sampled 5 days after the yellow fever booster vaccination. Receptors were obtained from a man between 18 and 35 years old who received the YFV17D yellow fever vaccine.

This clonotype was recorded many times. The V gene is TRBV6-5, the J gene TRBJ1-3; D remains ambiguous. Trimming stripped 2 bases from V and 1 base from J, with 6 bases between. The germline CDR1 and CDR2 sequences are MNHEY and SVGAGI. The CDR3 runs 14 residues. CDR3 coding DNA: TGTGCCAGCAGTTACGGAGGTTCTGGAAACACCATATATTTT. This translates into CASSYGGSGNTIYF.

This clonotype was seen more than once but under ten times. The chain employs TRBV7-3 and TRBJ2-2; no definite D call. From germline, CDR1 is SGHTA and CDR2 FQGTGA. The CDR3 spans 14 residues. The V end lost 1 base, the J end lost 4 bases, and 7 bases lay between the germline ends. Here the CDR3 reads CASSLSSGTGELFF. CDR3 nucleotide sequence: TGTGCCAGCAGCTTAAGTTCGGGCACCGGGGAGCTGTTTTTT.

The chain carries TRBV18 and TRBJ2-7, with D possibly being TRBD1 (5 bases). V was cut by 6 bases and J by 3 bases, with 15 bases left in between. CDR3 length: 14 amino acids. Germline V gene sequence: CDR1 KGHSH, CDR2 LQKENI. The CDR3 nucleotides read TGTGCCAGCTCCCTCTCTGGCCAGGGCTACGAGCAGTACTTC. Translation: CASSLSGQGYEQYF.

V gene TRBV4-3 combines with J gene TRBJ1-6; D gene ambiguous. V was clipped by 1 base and J by 4 bases, with 11 bases between them. The CDR3 contains 16 residues. From germline, CDR1 is LGHNA and CDR2 YSLEER. CDR3 DNA sequence: TGCGCCAGCAGCCAAGGGTCCTCTCCTTATAATTCACCCCTCCACTTT. Encoded protein: CASSQGSSPYNSPLHF.

The chain recombines TRBV5-6 with TRBJ2-1; D gene unclear. V lost 4 bases, J lost 0 bases, and 11 bases lay in between. This CDR3 is 15 amino acids long. Germline V gene lookup returns CDR1 SGHDT and CDR2 YYEEEE. The CDR3 sequence is CASSPALSSYNEQFF. The CDR3 DNA is TGTGCCAGCAGCCCCGCCCTTAGCTCCTACAATGAGCAGTTCTTC.

This clonotype has only a few counts. This sequence joins TRBV12-3 or TRBV12-4 and TRBJ1-2, with D unclear. V was trimmed by 9 bases and J by 5 bases, leaving 10 bases between them. The CDR3 covers 11 residues. CDR3 bases: TGTGCCAGTGGATCAGTATATGGCTACACCTTC. Translating it yields CASGSVYGYTF.

The chain links TRBV6-5 to TRBJ2-7; TRBD1 aligns across 10 bases. The germline V gene has CDR1 MNHEY and CDR2 SVGAGI. CDR3 length equals 16 residues. Trimming cost V 4 bases and J 6 bases; bases outside gene matches: 12. CDR3 nucleotide sequence: TGTGCCAGCAGTTTCGAACCACCGGGACAGGGGCTCGAGCAGTACTTC. Protein sequence: CASSFEPPGQGLEQYF.

The chain has TRBV11-3 and TRBJ2-6; 11 positions match TRBD2. The CDR3 consists of 17 residues. V dropped 5 bases and J dropped 0; count of bases not matched to a gene: 3. The V gene's germline CDR1 is SGHNT and CDR2 YENEEA. CDR3 sequence: CASSTSGGSSGANVLTF. The CDR3 region has the DNA TGTGCCAGCAGCACTAGCGGGGGATCCTCTGGGGCCAACGTCCTGACTTTC. The variable domain in full, with the rest retrieved from reference TRBV11-3 and TRBJ2-6, is EAGVVQSPRYKIIEKKQPVAFWCNPISGHNTLYWYLQNLGQGPELLIRYENEEAVDDSQLPKDRFSAERLKGVDSTLKIQPAELGDSAVYLCASSTSGGSSGANVLTFGAGSRLTVL.

The V and J genes are TRBV5-1 and TRBJ2-7; D is possibly TRBD2 (6 bases). The CDR3 sequence is 15 residues long. In germline, CDR1 is SGHRS, CDR2 YFSETQ. Deletions cut 4 bases from V and 2 bases from J, with 16 bases between. The CDR3 DNA reads as TGCGCCAGCAGCCGGTCTGGGACTTCAACCTACGAGCAGTACTTC. Encoded protein: CASSRSGTSTYEQYF.

The J gene is TRBJ2-2, the V gene TRBV12-3 or TRBV12-4, with D perhaps matching TRBD2 (5 bases). V was pared by 4 bases and J by 4 bases, with 10 bases between. The CDR3 totals 14 residues. The CDR3 is CASSSGLGTGELFF. In DNA, the CDR3 is TGTGCCAGCAGTTCGGGGTTGGGCACCGGGGAGCTGTTTTTT.